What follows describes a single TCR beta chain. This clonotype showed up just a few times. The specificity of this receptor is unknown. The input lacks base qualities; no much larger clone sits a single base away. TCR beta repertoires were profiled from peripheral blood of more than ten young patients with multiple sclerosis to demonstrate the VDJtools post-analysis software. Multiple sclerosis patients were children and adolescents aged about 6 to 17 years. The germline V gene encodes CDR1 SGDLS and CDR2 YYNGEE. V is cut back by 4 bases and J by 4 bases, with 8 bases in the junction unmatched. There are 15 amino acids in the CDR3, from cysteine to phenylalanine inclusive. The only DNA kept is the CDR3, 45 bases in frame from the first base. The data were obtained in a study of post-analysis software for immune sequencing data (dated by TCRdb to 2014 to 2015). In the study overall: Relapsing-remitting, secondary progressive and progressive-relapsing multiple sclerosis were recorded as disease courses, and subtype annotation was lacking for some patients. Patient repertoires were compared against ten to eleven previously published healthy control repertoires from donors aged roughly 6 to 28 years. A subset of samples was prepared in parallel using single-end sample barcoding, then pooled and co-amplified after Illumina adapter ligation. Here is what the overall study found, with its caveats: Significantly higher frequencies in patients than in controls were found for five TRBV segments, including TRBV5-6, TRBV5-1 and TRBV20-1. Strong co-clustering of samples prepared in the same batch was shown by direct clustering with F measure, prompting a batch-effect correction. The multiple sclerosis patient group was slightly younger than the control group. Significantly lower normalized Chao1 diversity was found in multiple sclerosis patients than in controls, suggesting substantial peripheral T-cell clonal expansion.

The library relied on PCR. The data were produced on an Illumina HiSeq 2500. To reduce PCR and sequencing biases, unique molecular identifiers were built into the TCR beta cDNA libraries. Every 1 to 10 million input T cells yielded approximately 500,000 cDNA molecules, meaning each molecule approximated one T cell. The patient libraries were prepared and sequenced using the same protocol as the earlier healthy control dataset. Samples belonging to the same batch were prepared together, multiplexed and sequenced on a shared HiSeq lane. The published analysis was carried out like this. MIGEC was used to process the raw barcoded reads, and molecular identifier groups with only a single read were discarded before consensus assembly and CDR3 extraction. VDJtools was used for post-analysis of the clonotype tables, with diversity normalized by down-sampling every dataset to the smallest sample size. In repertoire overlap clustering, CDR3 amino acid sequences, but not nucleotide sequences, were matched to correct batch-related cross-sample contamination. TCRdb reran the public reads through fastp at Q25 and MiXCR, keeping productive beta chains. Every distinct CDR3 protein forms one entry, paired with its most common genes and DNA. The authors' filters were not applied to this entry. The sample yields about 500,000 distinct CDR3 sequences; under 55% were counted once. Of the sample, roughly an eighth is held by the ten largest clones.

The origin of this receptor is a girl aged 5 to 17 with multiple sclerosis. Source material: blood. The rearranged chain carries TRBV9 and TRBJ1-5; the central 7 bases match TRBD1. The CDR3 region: CASSHQGDPNQPQHF. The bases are TGTGCCAGCAGCCATCAGGGGGATCCTAATCAGCCCCAGCATTTT.